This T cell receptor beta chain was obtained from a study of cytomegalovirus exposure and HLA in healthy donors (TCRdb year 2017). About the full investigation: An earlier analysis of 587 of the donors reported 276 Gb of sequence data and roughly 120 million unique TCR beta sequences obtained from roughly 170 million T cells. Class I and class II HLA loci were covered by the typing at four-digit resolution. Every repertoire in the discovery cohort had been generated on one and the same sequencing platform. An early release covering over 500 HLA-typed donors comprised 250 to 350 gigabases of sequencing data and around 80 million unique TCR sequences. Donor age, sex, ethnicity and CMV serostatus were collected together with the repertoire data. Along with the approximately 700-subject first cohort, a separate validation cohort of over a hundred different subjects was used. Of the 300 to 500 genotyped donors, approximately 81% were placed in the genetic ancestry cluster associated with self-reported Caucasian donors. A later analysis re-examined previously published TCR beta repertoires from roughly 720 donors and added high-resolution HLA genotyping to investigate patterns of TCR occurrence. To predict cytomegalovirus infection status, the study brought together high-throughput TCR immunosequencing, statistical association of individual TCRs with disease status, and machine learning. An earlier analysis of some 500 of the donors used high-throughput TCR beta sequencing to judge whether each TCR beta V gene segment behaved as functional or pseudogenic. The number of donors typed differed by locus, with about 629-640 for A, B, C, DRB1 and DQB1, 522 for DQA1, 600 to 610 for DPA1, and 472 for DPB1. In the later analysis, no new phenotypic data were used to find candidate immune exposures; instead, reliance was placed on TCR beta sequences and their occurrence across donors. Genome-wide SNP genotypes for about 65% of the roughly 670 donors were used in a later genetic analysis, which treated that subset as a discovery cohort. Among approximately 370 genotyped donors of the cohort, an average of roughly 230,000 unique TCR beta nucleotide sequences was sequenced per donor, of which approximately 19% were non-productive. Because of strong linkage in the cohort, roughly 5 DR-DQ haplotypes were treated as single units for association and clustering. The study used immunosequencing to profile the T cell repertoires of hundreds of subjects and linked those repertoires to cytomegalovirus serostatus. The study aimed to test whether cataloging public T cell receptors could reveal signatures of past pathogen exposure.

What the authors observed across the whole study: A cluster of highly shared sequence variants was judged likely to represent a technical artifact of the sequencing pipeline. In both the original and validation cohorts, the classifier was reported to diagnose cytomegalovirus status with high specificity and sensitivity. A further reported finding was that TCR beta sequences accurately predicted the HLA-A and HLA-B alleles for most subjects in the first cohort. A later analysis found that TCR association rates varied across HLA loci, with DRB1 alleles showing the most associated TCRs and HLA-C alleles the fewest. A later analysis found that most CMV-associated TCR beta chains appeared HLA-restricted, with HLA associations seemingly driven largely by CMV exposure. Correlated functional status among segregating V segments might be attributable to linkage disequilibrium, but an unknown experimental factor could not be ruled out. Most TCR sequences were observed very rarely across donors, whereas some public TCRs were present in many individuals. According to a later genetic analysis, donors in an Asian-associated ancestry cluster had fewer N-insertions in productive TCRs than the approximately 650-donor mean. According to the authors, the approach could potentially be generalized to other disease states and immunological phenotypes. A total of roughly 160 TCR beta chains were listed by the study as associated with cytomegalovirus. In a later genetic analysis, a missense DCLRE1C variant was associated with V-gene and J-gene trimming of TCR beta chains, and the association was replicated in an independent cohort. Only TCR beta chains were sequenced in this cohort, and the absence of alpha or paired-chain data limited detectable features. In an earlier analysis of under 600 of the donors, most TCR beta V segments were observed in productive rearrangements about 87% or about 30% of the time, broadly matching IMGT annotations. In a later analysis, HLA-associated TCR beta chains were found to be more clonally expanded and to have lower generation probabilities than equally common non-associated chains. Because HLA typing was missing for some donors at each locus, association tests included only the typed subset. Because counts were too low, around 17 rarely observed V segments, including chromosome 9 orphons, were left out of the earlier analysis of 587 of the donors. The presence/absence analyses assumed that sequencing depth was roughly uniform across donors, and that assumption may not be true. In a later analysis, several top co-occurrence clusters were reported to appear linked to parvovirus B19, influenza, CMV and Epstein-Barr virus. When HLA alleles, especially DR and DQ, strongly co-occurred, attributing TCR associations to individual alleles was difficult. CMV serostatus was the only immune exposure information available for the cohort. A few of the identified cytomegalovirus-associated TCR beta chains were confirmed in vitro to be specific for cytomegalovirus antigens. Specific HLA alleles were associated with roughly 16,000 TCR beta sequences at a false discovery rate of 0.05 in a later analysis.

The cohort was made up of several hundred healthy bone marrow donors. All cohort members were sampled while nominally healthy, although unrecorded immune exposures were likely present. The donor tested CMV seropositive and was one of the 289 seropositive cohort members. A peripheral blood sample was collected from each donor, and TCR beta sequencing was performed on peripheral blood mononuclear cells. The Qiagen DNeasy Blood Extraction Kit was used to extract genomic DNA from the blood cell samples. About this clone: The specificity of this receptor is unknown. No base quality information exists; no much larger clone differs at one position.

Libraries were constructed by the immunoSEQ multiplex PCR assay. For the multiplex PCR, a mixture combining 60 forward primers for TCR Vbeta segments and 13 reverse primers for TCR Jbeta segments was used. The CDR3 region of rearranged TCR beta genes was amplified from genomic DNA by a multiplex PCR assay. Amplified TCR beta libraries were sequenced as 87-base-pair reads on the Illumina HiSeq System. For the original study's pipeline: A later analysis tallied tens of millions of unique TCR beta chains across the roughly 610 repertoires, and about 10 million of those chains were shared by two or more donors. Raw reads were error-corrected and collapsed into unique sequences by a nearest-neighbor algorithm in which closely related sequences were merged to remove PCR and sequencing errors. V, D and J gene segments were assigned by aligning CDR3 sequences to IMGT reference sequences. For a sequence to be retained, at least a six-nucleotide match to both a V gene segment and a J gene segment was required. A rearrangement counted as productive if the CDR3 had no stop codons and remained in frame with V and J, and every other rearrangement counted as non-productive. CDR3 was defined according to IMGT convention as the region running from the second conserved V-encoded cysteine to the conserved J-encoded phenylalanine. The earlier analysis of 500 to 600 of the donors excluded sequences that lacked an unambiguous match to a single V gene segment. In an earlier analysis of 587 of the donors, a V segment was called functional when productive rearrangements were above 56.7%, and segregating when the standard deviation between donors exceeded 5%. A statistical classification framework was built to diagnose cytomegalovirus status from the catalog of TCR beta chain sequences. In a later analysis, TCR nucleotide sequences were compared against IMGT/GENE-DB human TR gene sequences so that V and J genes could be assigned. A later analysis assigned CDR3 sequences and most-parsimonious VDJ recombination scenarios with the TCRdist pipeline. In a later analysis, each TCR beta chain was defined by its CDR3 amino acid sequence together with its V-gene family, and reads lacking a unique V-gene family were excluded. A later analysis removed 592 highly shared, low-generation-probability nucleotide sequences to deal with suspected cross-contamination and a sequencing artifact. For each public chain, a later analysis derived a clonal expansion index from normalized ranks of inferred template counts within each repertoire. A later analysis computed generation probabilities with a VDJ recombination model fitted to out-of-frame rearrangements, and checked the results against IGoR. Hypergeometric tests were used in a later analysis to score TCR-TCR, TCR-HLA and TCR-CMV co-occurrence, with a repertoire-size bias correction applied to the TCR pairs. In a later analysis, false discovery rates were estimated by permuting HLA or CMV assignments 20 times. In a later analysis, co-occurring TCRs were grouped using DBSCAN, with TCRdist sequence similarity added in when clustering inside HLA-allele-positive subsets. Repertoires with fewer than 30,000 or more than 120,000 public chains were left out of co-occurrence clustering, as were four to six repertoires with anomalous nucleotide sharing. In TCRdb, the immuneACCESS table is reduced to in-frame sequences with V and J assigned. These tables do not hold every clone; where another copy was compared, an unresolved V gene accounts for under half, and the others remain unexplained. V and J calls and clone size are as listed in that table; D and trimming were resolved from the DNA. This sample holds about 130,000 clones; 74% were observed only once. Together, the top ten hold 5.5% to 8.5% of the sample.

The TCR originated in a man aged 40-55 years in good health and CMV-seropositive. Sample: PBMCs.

The DNA is TGCGCCAGCAGCTTGGTACAGGTGATAGATACGCAGTATTTT. It specifies CASSLVQVIDTQYF. The sequence joins TRBV5-1 to TRBJ2-3, with TRBD1 tentatively as D gene (5 bases match). The trim is 0 bases for V and 5 bases for J, with a gap of 10 bases between the germline ends. The CDR3 holds 14 amino acids from the cysteine to the phenylalanine. The read is trimmed to its CDR3 DNA, 42 bases read in frame from base 1. Taken from the germline V gene, the CDR1 and CDR2 loops are SGHRS and YFSETQ.